Detailed here is one TCR beta chain. The CDR3 extends over 14 amino acids. The germline V gene has CDR1 LNHNV and CDR2 YYDKDF (reference sequence). With 2 bases removed from V and 3 bases from J, the gap between germline ends came to 11 bases. Genomic DNA, serving as template, underwent TCR beta VDJ and CDR3 profiling. TCRdb ran MiXCR on the reads and lists one entry per CDR3 protein. The data show about 210,000 distinct CDR3 sequences, 60% to 65% seen once. This entry is derived from a study of CD8+CD57+ T cells in acquired aplastic anemia. Study at large: DNA from sorted CD4+ and CD8+ cells averaged roughly 3.2 ug.

The sequence was obtained from a human donor in good health. Sequenced: sorted CD4+, CD8+, or CD8+CD57+ T cells (not recorded which) from PBMCs. V is TRBV15 and J is TRBJ2-7; the D call may be TRBD1 or TRBD2 (5 bases each). CDR3 loop: CATSRRDGDYEQYF. As DNA, the CDR3 is TGTGCCACCAGCAGACGGGACGGAGACTACGAGCAGTACTTC.